Listed below are T cell receptor beta chains from one sample, sequenced in a study of response to subunit inactivated influenza vaccine. TCRdb recomputed calls from the RT-PCR reads with MiXCR, one row per CDR3 protein. The sample holds 710,000 or so distinct CDR3 sequences; approximately 14% are singletons and the top ten take 11%. Sequenced here: PBMCs from blood, sampled about 13 days after vaccination. Every receptor here comes from a man aged 45-65 years who received an inactivated influenza vaccine. Both conserved end residues are part of each CDR3. A D gene is named only where the DNA matches it firmly. Clone size is shown for a subset of rows, as once, few, many or a class of expanded clone.

cdr3_nt cdr3_aa v_call clone_size j_call d_call
TGTGCCAGCAGCTTTCGACGGCCCCCAGAGACCCAGTACTTC CASSFRRPPETQYF TRBV7-2 . TRBJ2-5 .
TGTGCCAGCAGCCTGACCGGGACAGCGATGAACACTGAAGCTTTCTTT CASSLTGTAMNTEAFF TRBV7-2 few TRBJ1-1 TRBD1
TGCGCCAGCAGCAGGGTACCAGGGAGTGAAGAGACCCAGTACTTC CASSRVPGSEETQYF TRBV5-1 . TRBJ2-5 .
TGTGCCAGCAGCCTGCTTCACAGTTCCTACAATGAGCAGTTCTTC CASSLLHSSYNEQFF TRBV7-2 . TRBJ2-1 .
TGTGCCAGCAGCGTAGGTCTCGGATTCTCCGGGGAGCTGTTTTTT CASSVGLGFSGELFF TRBV9 few TRBJ2-2 .
TGTGCCTGGAGGATGGGGGGTGGAACAGATACGCAGTATTTT CAWRMGGGTDTQYF TRBV30 . TRBJ2-3 .
TGTGCCAGCAGTCCACTAGTTAGGAACGGGGAGCTGTTTTTT CASSPLVRNGELFF TRBV27 . TRBJ2-2 .
TGTGCCAGCAGCCAAGATCGTTCACCCCTTCACTTT CASSQDRSPLHF TRBV4-2 . TRBJ1-6 .
TGTGCCAGCCATCTTGGATTGGACAGGATGAACACTGAAGCTTTCTTT CASHLGLDRMNTEAFF TRBV7-2 few TRBJ1-1 TRBD1
TGCGCCAGCGGAGGAGGGACGGCCACACATAGCAATCAGCCCCAGCATTTT CASGGGTATHSNQPQHF TRBV10-2 few TRBJ1-5 .
TGTGCCTGGGACGCTGGGGCCGAGACCCAGTACTTC CAWDAGAETQYF TRBV30 many TRBJ2-5 .
TGTGCCAGCAGCATTCAAATGAACACTGAAGCTTTCTTT CASSIQMNTEAFF TRBV11-3 few TRBJ1-1 .
TGTGCCAGCAGTGCTCGTCGGGGGCAGTACTTC CASSARRGQYF TRBV28 few TRBJ2-7 .
TGTGCCACCAGCAGACAGACCAACTATGGCTACACCTTC CATSRQTNYGYTF TRBV15 many TRBJ1-2 .
TGCAGTGCTAGACCTCTAGCGGGCGGATCCACAGATACGAAGTATTTT CSARPLAGGSTDTKYF TRBV20-1 . TRBJ2-3 TRBD2
TGCGCCAGCAGCCAACCTAGGGACGGCTACAATGAGCAGTTCTTC CASSQPRDGYNEQFF TRBV4-1 many TRBJ2-1 .
TGTGCCAGCAGCCCAGGGCAGGGTGTCGGGAACACTGAAGCTTTCTTT CASSPGQGVGNTEAFF TRBV27 many TRBJ1-1 .
TGTGCCAGCAGAACTAGCGGGAGGAGAGACGAGCAGTACTTC CASRTSGRRDEQYF TRBV6-2/TRBV6-3 few TRBJ2-7 TRBD2
TGTGCCAGCAACACCGTAGGTGGGGTAGAAGCTTTCTTT CASNTVGGVEAFF TRBV6-1 . TRBJ1-1 .
TGTGCCAGCTCACTTTCGGATGGGGAAAAACTGTTTTTT CASSLSDGEKLFF TRBV18 . TRBJ1-4 .
TGCAGTGCTCCCCATGGACTGCTTCGGAAGCAGTTCTTC CSAPHGLLRKQFF TRBV20-1 . TRBJ2-1 .
TGTGCCACCACGTCGTCAGTGGGGAATTCACCCCTCCACTTT CATTSSVGNSPLHF TRBV7-2 few TRBJ1-6 .
TGTGCCAGCAGACGGGACTACACCATATATTTT CASRRDYTIYF TRBV14 . TRBJ1-3 .
TGTGCCAGCAGCCGTACCATCCAGGAGCAGTACTTC CASSRTIQEQYF TRBV7-9 . TRBJ2-7 .
TGCAGTGCTCTACCGGGACAGGGGGCTTCGATTTCCTACGAGCAGTACTTC CSALPGQGASISYEQYF TRBV20-1 many TRBJ2-7 TRBD1
TGCGCCAGCAGGGTGTTGGCGGGAGGGCTAAACAATGAGCAGTTCTTC CASRVLAGGLNNEQFF TRBV5-1 . TRBJ2-1 TRBD2
TGTGCCAGCAGCTCTACAGGGGGCGGCACTGAAGCTTTCTTT CASSSTGGGTEAFF TRBV5-6 few TRBJ1-1 TRBD1
TGCGCCAGCAGCCCGGCGGGAGCTCACAATGAGCAGTTCTTC CASSPAGAHNEQFF TRBV4-3 . TRBJ2-1 TRBD2